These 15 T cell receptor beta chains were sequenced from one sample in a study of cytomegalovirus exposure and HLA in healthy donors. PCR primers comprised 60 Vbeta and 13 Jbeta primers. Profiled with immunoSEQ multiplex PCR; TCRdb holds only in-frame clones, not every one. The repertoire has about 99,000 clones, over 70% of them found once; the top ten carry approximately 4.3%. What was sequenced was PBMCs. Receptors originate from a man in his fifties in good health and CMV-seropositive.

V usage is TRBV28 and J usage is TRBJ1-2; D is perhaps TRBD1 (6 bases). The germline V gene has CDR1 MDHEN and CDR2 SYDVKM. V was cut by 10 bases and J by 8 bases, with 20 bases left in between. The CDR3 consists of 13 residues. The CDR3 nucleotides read TGTGCCATCCGAGGGGTAAGGGGGTCCGGCTACACCTTC. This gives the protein CAIRGVRGSGYTF.

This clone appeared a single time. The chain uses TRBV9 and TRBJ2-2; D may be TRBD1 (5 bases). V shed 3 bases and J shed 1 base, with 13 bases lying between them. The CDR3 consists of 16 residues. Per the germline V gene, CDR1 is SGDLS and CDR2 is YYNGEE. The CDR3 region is CASSGTTERNTGELFF. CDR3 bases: TGTGCCAGCAGCGGGACAACGGAGAGGAACACCGGGGAGCTGTTTTTT. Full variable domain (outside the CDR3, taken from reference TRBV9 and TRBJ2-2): DSGVTQTPKHLITATGQRVTLRCSPRSGDLSVYWYQQSLDQGLQFLIQYYNGEERAKGNILERFSAQQFPDLHSELNLSSLELGDSALYFCASSGTTERNTGELFFGEGSRLTVL.

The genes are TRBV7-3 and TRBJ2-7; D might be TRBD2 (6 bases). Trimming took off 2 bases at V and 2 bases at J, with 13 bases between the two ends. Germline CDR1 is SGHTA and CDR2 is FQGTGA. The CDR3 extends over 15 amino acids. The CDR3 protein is CASSLVSGEPYEQYF. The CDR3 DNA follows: TGTGCCAGCAGCTTAGTGTCGGGAGAACCCTACGAGCAGTACTTC.

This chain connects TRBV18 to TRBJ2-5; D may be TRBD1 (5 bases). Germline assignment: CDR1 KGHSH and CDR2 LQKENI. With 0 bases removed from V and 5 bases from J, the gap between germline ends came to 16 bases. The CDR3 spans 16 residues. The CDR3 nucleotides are TGTGCCAGCTCACCACCGGGAACGAACAGGCTCGAGACCCAGTACTTC. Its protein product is CASSPPGTNRLETQYF.

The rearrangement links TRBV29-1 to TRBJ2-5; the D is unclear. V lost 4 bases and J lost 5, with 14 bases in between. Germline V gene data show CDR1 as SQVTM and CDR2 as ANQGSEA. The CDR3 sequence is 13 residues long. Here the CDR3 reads CSVGIGAGETQYF. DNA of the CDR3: TGCAGCGTTGGAATCGGAGCCGGTGAGACCCAGTACTTC.

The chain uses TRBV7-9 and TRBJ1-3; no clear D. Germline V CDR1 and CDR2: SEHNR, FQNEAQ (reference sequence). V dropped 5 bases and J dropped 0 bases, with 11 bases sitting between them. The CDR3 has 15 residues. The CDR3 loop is CASSPYQVSGNTIYF. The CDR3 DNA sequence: TGTGCCAGCAGCCCGTATCAGGTCTCTGGAAACACCATATATTTT. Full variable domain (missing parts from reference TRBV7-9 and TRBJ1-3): DTGVSQNPRHKITKRGQNVTFRCDPISEHNRLYWYRQTLGQGPEFLTYFQNEAQLEKSRLLSDRFSAERPKGSFSTLEIQRTEQGDSAMYLCASSPYQVSGNTIYFGEGSWLTVV.

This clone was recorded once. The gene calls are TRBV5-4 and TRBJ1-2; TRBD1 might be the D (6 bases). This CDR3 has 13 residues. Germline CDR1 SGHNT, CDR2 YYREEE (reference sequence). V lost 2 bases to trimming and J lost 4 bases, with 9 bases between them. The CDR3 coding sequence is TGTGCCAGCAGCTTACCGGACAGCTATGGCTACACCTTC. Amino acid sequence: CASSLPDSYGYTF.

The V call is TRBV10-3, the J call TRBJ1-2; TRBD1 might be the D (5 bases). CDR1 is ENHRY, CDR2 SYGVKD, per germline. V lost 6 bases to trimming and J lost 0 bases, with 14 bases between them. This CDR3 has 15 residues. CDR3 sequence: CAIRPQETANYGYTF. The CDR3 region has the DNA TGTGCCATCAGGCCGCAGGAGACAGCTAACTATGGCTACACCTTC.

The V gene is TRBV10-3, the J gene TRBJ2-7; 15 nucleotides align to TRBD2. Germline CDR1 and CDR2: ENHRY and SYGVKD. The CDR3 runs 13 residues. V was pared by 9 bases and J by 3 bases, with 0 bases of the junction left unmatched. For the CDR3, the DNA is TGTGCCATGGGACTAGCGGGAGGCTACGAGCAGTACTTC. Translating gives CAMGLAGGYEQYF.

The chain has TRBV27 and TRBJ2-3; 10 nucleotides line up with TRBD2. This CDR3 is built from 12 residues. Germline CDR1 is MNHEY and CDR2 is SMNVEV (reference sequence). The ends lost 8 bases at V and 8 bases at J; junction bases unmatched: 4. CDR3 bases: TGTGCCAGCCAGCGGGAGGGGGGTACGCAGTATTTT. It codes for CASQREGGTQYF.

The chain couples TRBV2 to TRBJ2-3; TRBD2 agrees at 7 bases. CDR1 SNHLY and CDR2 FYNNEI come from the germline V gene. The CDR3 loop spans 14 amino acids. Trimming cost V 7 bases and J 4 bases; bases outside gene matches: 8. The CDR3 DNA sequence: TGTGCCAGCAAGGATTGGGACTATTCAGATACGCAGTATTTT. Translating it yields CASKDWDYSDTQYF.

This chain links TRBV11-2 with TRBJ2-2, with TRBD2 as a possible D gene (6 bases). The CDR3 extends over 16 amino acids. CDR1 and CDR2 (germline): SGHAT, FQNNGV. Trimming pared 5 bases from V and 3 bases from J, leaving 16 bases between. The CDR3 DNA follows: TGTGCCAGCAGCACCGGGCGGGGATTCTACACCGGGGAGCTGTTTTTT. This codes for CASSTGRGFYTGELFF.

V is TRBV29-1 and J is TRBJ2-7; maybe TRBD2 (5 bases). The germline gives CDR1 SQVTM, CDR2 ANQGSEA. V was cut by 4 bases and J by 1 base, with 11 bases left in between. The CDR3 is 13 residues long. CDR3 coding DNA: TGCAGCGTTGGCGGAGGCACTTCCTACGAGCAGTACTTC. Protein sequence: CSVGGGTSYEQYF.

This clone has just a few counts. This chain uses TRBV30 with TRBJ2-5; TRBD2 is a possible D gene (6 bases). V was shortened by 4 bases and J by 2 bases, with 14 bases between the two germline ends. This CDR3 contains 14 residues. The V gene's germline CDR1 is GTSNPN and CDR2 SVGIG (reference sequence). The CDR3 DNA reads TGTGCCTGGAAGAAGGGGAGGCTTCAAGAGACCCAGTACTTC. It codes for CAWKKGRLQETQYF.

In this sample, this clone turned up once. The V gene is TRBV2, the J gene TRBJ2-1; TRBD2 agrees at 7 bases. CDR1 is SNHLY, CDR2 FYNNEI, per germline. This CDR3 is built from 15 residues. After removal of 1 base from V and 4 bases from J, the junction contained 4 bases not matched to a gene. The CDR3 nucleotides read TGTGCCAGCAGTGAAGGTCTAGCGGCATACAATGAGCAGTTCTTC. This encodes CASSEGLAAYNEQFF. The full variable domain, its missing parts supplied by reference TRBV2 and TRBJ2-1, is EPEVTQTPSHQVTQMGQEVILRCVPISNHLYFYWYRQILGQKVEFLVSFYNNEISEKSEIFDDQFSVERPDGSNFTLKIRSTKLEDSAMYFCASSEGLAAYNEQFFGPGTRLTVL.